This is a list of T cell receptor beta chains from one sample in a study of cytomegalovirus exposure and HLA in healthy donors. Produced via immunoSEQ multiplex PCR; TCRdb's table is partial and in-frame only. This repertoire shows some 150,000 clones, over 75% found once; its top ten account for approximately 0.66%. The sequenced material came from PBMCs. These receptors were collected from a male donor in good health and CMV-seronegative. Each CDR3 is given with its conserved first and last residue. Each record gives: V gene, J gene, clone size, D gene, CDR3 protein, CDR3 DNA. D genes are given only for firm matches. Clone size is given for some rows only: seen once, a few or many times, or a class if the clone is expanded.

>TRBV5-1|TRBJ2-1|once|TRBD2
CASSSSGGAVNEQFF
TGCGCCAGCAGCTCTAGCGGGGGGGCGGTCAATGAGCAGTTCTTC
>TRBV9|TRBJ1-2|few|TRBD1
CASSVTGQNYGYTF
TGTGCCAGCAGCGTGACAGGGCAAAACTATGGCTACACCTTC
>TRBV2|TRBJ2-1|.|TRBD1
CASIPGTGGRNEQFF
TGTGCCAGCATTCCGGGGACAGGGGGCCGGAATGAGCAGTTCTTC
>TRBV7-6|TRBJ1-4|.|.
CASSLVARIGGSGEKLFF
TGTGCCAGCAGCTTAGTGGCCCGAATAGGGGGTTCCGGTGAAAAACTGTTTTTT
>TRBV27|TRBJ1-4|.|.
CASSFGGVGEKLFF
TGTGCCAGCAGTTTTGGGGGCGTAGGTGAAAAACTGTTTTTT
>TRBV7-9|TRBJ1-2|.|.
CSSSLGTDIGRDGYTF
TGTTCCAGCAGCTTAGGGACGGACATAGGCCGCGATGGCTACACCTTC
>TRBV13|TRBJ2-7|.|.
CASSSGGGRRYEQYF
TGTGCCAGCAGCTCTGGGGGGGGGCGCCGATACGAGCAGTACTTC
>TRBV7-2|TRBJ1-5|.|.
CASSSYPEDQPQHF
TGTGCCAGCAGCTCCTACCCGGAGGATCAGCCCCAGCATTTT
>TRBV30|TRBJ2-1|.|.
CAWSVRTVQGDNEQFF
TGTGCCTGGAGTGTACGTACGGTGCAAGGGGACAATGAGCAGTTCTTC
>TRBV9|TRBJ1-2|.|TRBD1
CASSTLPAGGGSYGYTF
TGTGCCAGCAGCACCCTCCCGGCAGGGGGCGGTAGCTATGGCTACACCTTC
>TRBV27|TRBJ2-5|.|TRBD1
CASSRYRQGRETQYF
TGTGCCAGCAGCCGCTATCGACAGGGCAGGGAGACCCAGTACTTC
>TRBV7-3|TRBJ1-1|once|TRBD1
CASSGQGNTEAFF
TGTGCCAGCAGCGGACAGGGGAACACTGAAGCTTTCTTT
>TRBV7-3|TRBJ1-1|.|TRBD1
CASSSRDRGLAEAFF
TGTGCCAGCAGTTCCCGGGACAGGGGGCTCGCTGAAGCTTTCTTT
>TRBV4-3|TRBJ2-3|.|.
CASSQEAGAPLQYF
TGCGCCAGCAGCCAAGAGGCGGGGGCCCCGCTTCAGTATTTT
>TRBV30|TRBJ1-5|.|.
CAWTQDRNQPQHF
TGTGCCTGGACCCAGGACAGAAATCAGCCCCAGCATTTT
>TRBV9|TRBJ2-5|.|TRBD2
CASSVDSGRGETQYF
TGTGCCAGCAGCGTAGATAGCGGGAGAGGGGAGACCCAGTACTTC
>TRBV5-1|TRBJ2-1|few|TRBD2
CASSLEREGLFF
TGCGCCAGCAGCTTGGAGCGGGAGGGGTTGTTCTTC
>TRBV11-3|TRBJ1-1|.|.
CASSLEAWTEAFF
TGTGCCAGCAGCTTAGAGGCCTGGACTGAAGCTTTCTTT
>TRBV19|TRBJ2-1|.|.
CASSIQGLHNEQFF
TGTGCCAGTAGTATACAGGGTTTGCACAATGAGCAGTTCTTC
>TRBV30|TRBJ2-7|.|.
CAWSVGGTRLGEQYF
TGTGCCTGGAGTGTTGGGGGGACTCGTTTGGGGGAGCAGTACTTC
>TRBV7-9|TRBJ2-2|few|TRBD1
CASSLVLQGPGELFF
TGTGCCAGCAGCTTAGTCCTACAGGGGCCCGGGGAGCTGTTTTTT
>TRBV5-4|TRBJ1-4|few|TRBD1
CASSPGTGPPHEKLFF
TGTGCCAGCAGCCCCGGGACAGGGCCACCACATGAAAAACTGTTTTTT
>TRBV4-2|TRBJ1-1|few|TRBD1
CASSQETGGPEAFF
TGTGCCAGCAGCCAAGAAACAGGGGGCCCTGAAGCTTTCTTT
>TRBV5-1|TRBJ1-1|.|TRBD1
CASNPTGGTEAFF
TGCGCCAGCAACCCAACAGGGGGGACTGAAGCTTTCTTT
>TRBV6-6|TRBJ2-7|.|.
CASSYSGERGYEQYF
TGTGCCAGCAGTTACTCTGGTGAAAGGGGCTACGAGCAGTACTTC
>TRBV27|TRBJ1-5|.|.
CASSLGGDSNQPQHF
TGTGCCAGCAGTTTGGGGGGGGATAGCAATCAGCCCCAGCATTTT
>TRBV4-3|TRBJ2-3|.|TRBD1
CASSQQTTGGEDTQYF
TGCGCCAGCAGCCAGCAAACTACAGGGGGCGAAGATACGCAGTATTTT
>TRBV19|TRBJ2-5|.|.
CASSSSGAGLETQYF
TGTGCCAGCAGTTCCTCTGGGGCTGGGTTGGAGACCCAGTACTTC
>TRBV5-4|TRBJ1-3|.|.
CASSLVGGGNTIYF
TGTGCCAGCAGCTTGGTCGGGGGTGGAAACACCATATATTTT
>TRBV18|TRBJ2-7|.|.
CASSGTLGAGEQYF
TGTGCCAGCTCAGGTACATTGGGAGCGGGCGAGCAGTACTTC
>TRBV30|TRBJ2-5|.|.
CAWSQGETQYF
TGTGCCTGGAGCCAGGGAGAGACCCAGTACTTC
>TRBV4-1|TRBJ2-1|few|TRBD2
CASSQEGSGSYNEQFF
TGCGCCAGCAGCCAAGAAGGCAGCGGGAGCTACAATGAGCAGTTCTTC
>TRBV12-5|TRBJ1-1|.|TRBD1
CASGLIGGSGTEAFF
TGTGCTAGTGGTTTAATAGGGGGCTCCGGCACTGAAGCTTTCTTT
>TRBV5-6|TRBJ1-5|.|.
CASSLAGRPDQPQHF
TGTGCCAGCAGCTTGGCAGGCCGCCCCGATCAGCCCCAGCATTTT
>TRBV7-3|TRBJ2-3|.|TRBD2
CASSLPRGGLADTQYF
TGTGCCAGCAGCTTACCCCGGGGGGGCCTTGCAGATACGCAGTATTTT